This record covers a single TCR beta chain. Its antigen is currently unknown. This CDR3 is built from 14 residues. The germline V and J ends were trimmed by 0 bases and 5 bases, with 10 bases remaining between them. Germline-derived CDR1 and CDR2 are SGHAT and FQNNGV. Investigators sourced approximately 2 micrograms of genomic DNA from cryopreserved PBMCs for TCR beta libraries. This sample stems from a study of cytotoxic CD8 clonotypes in ibrutinib-treated CLL. Findings and limits, study-wide: Public clonotypes were rare and shrank or held steady on treatment. Pretreatment clonality was elevated relative to age-matched healthy donors and paralleled circulating CD8+ T-cell counts.

The planned depth of sequencing spanned 1 in 200,000 to 1 in 1 million T cells. This table comes from immunoSEQ multiplex PCR, and its TCRdb copy is limited to in-frame clones, with some not included. Seen here are roughly 200,000 clones, 79% observed once, and the top ten hold about an eighth. The chain joins TRBV11-2 to TRBJ1-1, with D perhaps matching TRBD1 (6 bases). The receptor was isolated from a human donor with chronic lymphocytic leukemia. This specimen was PBMCs, taken after 12 months of ibrutinib treatment. In DNA form, the CDR3 reads TGTGCCAGCAGCTTAGACAACAGGGTTACTGAAGCTTTCTTT. It is translated as CASSLDNRVTEAFF.